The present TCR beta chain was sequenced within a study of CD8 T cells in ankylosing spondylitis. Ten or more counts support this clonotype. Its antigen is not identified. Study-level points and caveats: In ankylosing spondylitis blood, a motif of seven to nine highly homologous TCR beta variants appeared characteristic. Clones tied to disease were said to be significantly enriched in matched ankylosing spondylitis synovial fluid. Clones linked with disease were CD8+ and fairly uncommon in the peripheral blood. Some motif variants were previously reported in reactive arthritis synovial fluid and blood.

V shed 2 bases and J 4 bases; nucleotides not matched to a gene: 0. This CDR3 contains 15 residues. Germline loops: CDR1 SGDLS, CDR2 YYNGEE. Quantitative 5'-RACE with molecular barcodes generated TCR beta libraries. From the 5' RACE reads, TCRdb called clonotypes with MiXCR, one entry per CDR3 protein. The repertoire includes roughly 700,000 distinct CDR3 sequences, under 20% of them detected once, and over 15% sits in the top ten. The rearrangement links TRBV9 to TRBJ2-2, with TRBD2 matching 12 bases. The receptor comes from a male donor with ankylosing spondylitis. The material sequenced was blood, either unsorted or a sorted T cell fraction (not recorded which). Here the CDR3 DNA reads TGTGCCAGCAGCGTGGGACTAGCGGGCACCGGGGAGCTGTTTTTT. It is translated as CASSVGLAGTGELFF. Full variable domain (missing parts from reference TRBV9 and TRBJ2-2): DSGVTQTPKHLITATGQRVTLRCSPRSGDLSVYWYQQSLDQGLQFLIQYYNGEERAKGNILERFSAQQFPDLHSELNLSSLELGDSALYFCASSVGLAGTGELFFGEGSRLTVL.